This T cell receptor (beta chain) was recovered during a study of cytomegalovirus exposure and HLA in healthy donors. Primers for the PCR totalled 60 Vbeta and 13 Jbeta. The assay was immunoSEQ multiplex PCR, and TCRdb's table has in-frame clones only and misses some. The table has approximately 220,000 clones, approximately 80% seen once. V dropped 6 bases and J dropped 0; count of bases not matched to a gene: 16. Per the germline V gene, CDR1 is SNHLY and CDR2 is FYNNEI. The CDR3 covers 19 residues. The J gene is TRBJ2-4, the V gene TRBV2; 8 bases line up with TRBD1. The origin of this receptor is a boy younger than 10 in good health and CMV-seronegative. The sample was PBMCs. The CDR3 region is CASRGSGTGDILAKNIQYF. The CDR3 coding sequence is TGTGCCAGCAGGGGCTCCGGGACAGGAGACATACTAGCCAAAAACATTCAGTACTTC. Variable domain in full (rest from reference TRBV2 and TRBJ2-4): EPEVTQTPSHQVTQMGQEVILRCVPISNHLYFYWYRQILGQKVEFLVSFYNNEISEKSEIFDDQFSVERPDGSNFTLKIRSTKLEDSAMYFCASRGSGTGDILAKNIQYFGAGTRLSVL.